This record covers a single T cell receptor beta chain. Profiling relied on immunoSEQ multiplex PCR, and the TCRdb table lists in-frame clones only, not all of them. The data hold over 50,000 clones, with almost 95% observed a single time. V lost 4 bases and J lost 4; bases outside the gene matches: 8. The germline V gene has CDR1 MGHDK and CDR2 SYGVNS. CDR3 length equals 15 residues. These data originate in a study of technical replicates of blood from several donors. The receptor was isolated from a human donor in good health. Some clones in this sample may be carry-over from other donors' samples. This chain links TRBV25-1 with TRBJ1-2; 8 nucleotides match TRBD1. The specimen was PBMCs. The CDR3 reads CASSARTGPGYGYTF. For the CDR3, the DNA is TGTGCCAGCAGTGCGCGGACAGGGCCTGGCTATGGCTACACCTTC.